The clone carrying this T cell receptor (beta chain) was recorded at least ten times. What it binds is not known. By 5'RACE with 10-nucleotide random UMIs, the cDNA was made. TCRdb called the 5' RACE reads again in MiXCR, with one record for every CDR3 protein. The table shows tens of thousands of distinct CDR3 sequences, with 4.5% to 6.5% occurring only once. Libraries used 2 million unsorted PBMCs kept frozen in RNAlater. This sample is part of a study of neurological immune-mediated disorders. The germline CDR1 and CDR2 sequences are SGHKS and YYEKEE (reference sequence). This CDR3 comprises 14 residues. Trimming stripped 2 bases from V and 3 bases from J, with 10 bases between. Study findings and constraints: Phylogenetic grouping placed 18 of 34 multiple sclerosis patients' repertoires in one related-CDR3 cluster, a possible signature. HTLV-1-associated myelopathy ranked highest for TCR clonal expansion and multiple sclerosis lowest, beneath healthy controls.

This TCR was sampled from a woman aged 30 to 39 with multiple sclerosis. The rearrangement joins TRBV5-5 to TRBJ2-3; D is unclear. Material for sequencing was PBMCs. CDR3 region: CASSFTDVTDTQYF. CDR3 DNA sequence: TGTGCCAGCAGCTTTACAGATGTGACAGATACGCAGTATTTT. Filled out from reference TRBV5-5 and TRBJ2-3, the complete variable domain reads DAGVTQSPTHLIKTRGQQVTLRCSPISGHKSVSWYQQVLGQGPQFIFQYYEKEERGRGNFPDRFSARQFPNYSSELNVNALLLGDSALYLCASSFTDVTDTQYFGPGTRLTVL.